The 30 T cell receptor beta chains below come from one sample, sequenced in a study of vaccination and CD4 T cells after COVID-19. Indicated treatment: roughly ten-day PBMC culture with coronavirus spike peptide pools or control peptides (ViraFEST assay). Before the COVID-19 pandemic (2011-2018), CD4+ T cells were obtained from the unexposed donor. No antigens are known for them. Once obtained from cultured CD4+ T cells, the DNA was sequenced using the Oncomine TCR Beta short-read assay. It was from cultured CD4+ T cells that genomic DNA was extracted. TCRdb reprocessed the PCR reads via MiXCR and lists one record per CDR3 protein. The sample lists around 7,200 distinct CDR3 sequences; 32% were seen once. The specimen was CD4+ T cells from blood, cultured in vitro. The receptors here all came from a human donor in good health.

The rearrangement links TRBV20-1 to TRBJ2-3, with unresolved D. With 3 bases removed from V and 0 bases from J, the gap between germline ends came to 7 bases. This CDR3 comprises 13 residues. The germline CDR1 and CDR2 sequences are DFQATT and SNEGSKA (reference sequence). The CDR3, as DNA: TGCAGTGCTAGGGAGACTAGCACAGATACGCAGTATTTT. Its protein is CSARETSTDTQYF.

This clonotype was seen only a few times. The rearrangement uses TRBV6-2 or TRBV6-3 and TRBJ2-7, with 7 bases aligning to TRBD2. With 7 bases clipped from V and 3 bases from J, the junction kept 6 bases outside the gene matches. Germline V lookup: CDR1 MNHEY, CDR2 SVGEGT. The CDR3 is made up of 13 amino acids. CDR3 amino acids: CASNLRENYEQYF. The CDR3 DNA reads TGTGCCAGCAACTTGCGGGAGAACTACGAGCAGTACTTC.

The chain carries TRBV5-4 and TRBJ1-2; the D gene is possibly TRBD1 (5 bases). The germline V gene has CDR1 SGHNT and CDR2 YYREEE (reference sequence). This CDR3 region has 14 residues. Trimming cost V 2 bases and J 5 bases, with 13 bases left between them. CDR3 nucleotides: TGTGCCAGCAGCTTAGTGGGGGGGACTTATGGCTACACCTTC. It is translated as CASSLVGGTYGYTF.

This clonotype rates as medium-sized. The rearrangement links TRBV20-1 to TRBJ1-2; D is perhaps TRBD1 (5 bases). CDR1 and CDR2 from the germline V gene are DFQATT and SNEGSKA (reference sequence). CDR3 length equals 13 residues. Trimming shortened V by 0 bases and J by 1 base, and 6 bases separated the two germline ends. The CDR3 nucleotides are TGCAGTGCTAGAGACGACAGTAACTATGGCTACACCTTC. Translation: CSARDDSNYGYTF.

The chain combines TRBV27 with TRBJ1-2, with 10 nucleotides matching TRBD1. CDR3 length: 15 amino acids. Looked up from germline, CDR1 is MNHEY and CDR2 is SMNVEV (reference sequence). Germline trimming cut 3 bases from V and 3 bases from J; bases unmatched to any gene: 4. This CDR3 is CASSFGDRGYYGYTF. The CDR3 DNA sequence: TGTGCCAGCAGTTTCGGGGACAGGGGTTACTATGGCTACACCTTC.

The chain is built from TRBV2 and TRBJ1-2, with no clear D. CDR3 size: 12 residues. V was clipped by 2 bases and J by 5 bases, with 6 bases between them. Looked up from germline, CDR1 is SNHLY and CDR2 is FYNNEI. The CDR3 sequence is CASSERTYGYTF. CDR3 DNA: TGTGCCAGCAGTGAAAGGACTTATGGCTACACCTTC.

This clonotype has only a few counts. The chain employs TRBV7-3 and TRBJ1-1; no clear D gene. V lost 5 bases and J 1 base, leaving 8 bases between the germline ends. The CDR3 is 13 residues long. Per the germline V gene, CDR1 is SGHTA and CDR2 is FQGTGA. The DNA of the CDR3 is TGTGCCAGCAGCATGGACCCGAACACTGAAGCTTTCTTT. This codes for CASSMDPNTEAFF.

This clonotype was seen a few times. V is TRBV25-1 and J is TRBJ2-7; no reliable D call. The CDR3 has 13 residues. Germline V gives CDR1 MGHDK, CDR2 SYGVNS. V was shortened by 1 base and J by 7 bases, with 11 bases between the two germline ends. The CDR3 region is CASSELANSEQYF. CDR3 DNA: TGTGCCAGCAGTGAATTGGCTAATTCAGAGCAGTACTTC.

The chain combines TRBV12-3 or TRBV12-4 with TRBJ1-1; D gene ambiguous. The CDR3 spans 11 residues. V was trimmed by 6 bases and J by 0 bases, leaving 2 bases between them. This CDR3 is CASRLNTEAFF. Written as DNA, the CDR3 is TGTGCCAGCAGACTGAACACTGAAGCTTTCTTT.

This clonotype was seen only a few times. This chain uses TRBV7-2 with TRBJ2-5; D is undetermined. Germline CDR1 SGHTA, CDR2 FQGNSA. The V gene lost 3 bases and the J gene lost 2 bases, with 7 bases spanning the gap. This CDR3 has 13 amino acids. CDR3 DNA sequence: TGTGCCAGCAGCTTCGCGACTCAAGAGACCCAGTACTTC. This translates into CASSFATQETQYF.

The chain carries TRBV20-1 and TRBJ2-7; 8 bases are a match to TRBD1. J lost 7 bases, V lost 6 bases, and 8 bases had no gene match. Germline CDR1 is DFQATT and CDR2 is SNEGSKA (reference sequence). The CDR3 covers 12 residues. CDR3 nucleotide sequence: TGCAGTGCGGGACAGGCGCTTGGGGAGCAGTACTTC. Its translation is CSAGQALGEQYF.

In its sample, this clonotype was seen a few times. The V call is TRBV20-1, the J call TRBJ2-1; no reliable D call. Looked up from germline, CDR1 is DFQATT and CDR2 is SNEGSKA (reference sequence). The CDR3 is made up of 16 amino acids. The V and J ends lost 3 bases and 0 bases respectively, with 15 bases between them. The CDR3 sequence is CSASSFGPDSYNEQFF. CDR3 in DNA: TGCAGTGCTAGTAGTTTTGGCCCGGACTCCTACAATGAGCAGTTCTTC.

This clonotype is labeled as medium-sized (0.01 to 0.1%). The chain has TRBV20-1 and TRBJ2-3; 12 nucleotides match TRBD2. There are 14 residues in the CDR3. Trimming took 6 bases from V and 1 from J; bases not matched to a gene: 2. The germline V gene has CDR1 DFQATT and CDR2 SNEGSKA (reference sequence). CDR3 DNA: TGCAGTGCCCGACTAGCGGGAGGCACAGATACGCAGTATTTT. Amino acids: CSARLAGGTDTQYF.

The chain joins TRBV6-2 or TRBV6-3 to TRBJ2-1, with TRBD2 matching 7 bases. This CDR3 region has 17 residues. Germline V CDR1 and CDR2: MNHEY, SVGEGT. V lost 2 bases, J lost 0 bases, and 7 bases stayed unmatched. CDR3 region: CASSYPPRGSSYNEQFF. CDR3 sequence (DNA): TGTGCCAGCAGTTACCCCCCCCGCGGGAGCTCCTACAATGAGCAGTTCTTC.

This chain uses TRBV6-2 or TRBV6-3 with TRBJ2-5; the D is unclear. Germline V CDR1 and CDR2: MNHEY, SVGEGT. The CDR3 totals 14 residues. V dropped 6 bases and J dropped 2 bases, with 13 bases sitting between them. DNA of the CDR3: TGTGCCAGCAGCTCGACTGGACCTCAAGAGACCCAGTACTTC. Protein product: CASSSTGPQETQYF.

This clonotype appeared a few times. The V and J genes are TRBV20-1 and TRBJ2-3; D unresolved. The CDR3 consists of 14 residues. Germline V gene sequence: CDR1 DFQATT, CDR2 SNEGSKA (reference sequence). V lost 5 bases and J lost 1, with 13 bases in between. CDR3 sequence (DNA): TGCAGTGCTTTGAGGTACATGGGCACAGATACGCAGTATTTT. It is translated as CSALRYMGTDTQYF.

This chain joins TRBV27 and TRBJ1-1; D not certain. Per the germline V gene, CDR1 is MNHEY and CDR2 is SMNVEV (reference sequence). Between the trimmed V and J ends, which lost 3 bases and 2 bases, there was a span of 13 bases. CDR3 length: 15 amino acids. The CDR3, as DNA: TGTGCCAGCAGTTTCGTGCCACCAACCAACACTGAAGCTTTCTTT. Its translation is CASSFVPPTNTEAFF.

This clonotype was detected only a few times. The gene calls are TRBV19 and TRBJ2-7; maybe TRBD1 (5 bases). The germline V and J ends were trimmed by 5 bases and 5 bases, with 19 bases remaining between them. Germline V lookup: CDR1 LNHDA, CDR2 SQIVND (reference sequence). The CDR3 covers 15 residues. CDR3: CASSPPSVQGDEQYF. CDR3 DNA sequence: TGTGCCAGTAGTCCCCCCTCCGTGCAAGGGGACGAGCAGTACTTC.

The J gene is TRBJ2-3, the V gene TRBV4-2, with D unresolved. This CDR3 region has 15 residues. Germline CDR1 and CDR2: LGHNA and YNFKEQ. V was cut by 1 base and J by 2 bases, with 10 bases left in between. CDR3 bases: TGTGCCAGCAGCCAAGCCTCGGCCTCCACAGATACGCAGTATTTT. Encoded protein: CASSQASASTDTQYF.

The chain is built from TRBV6-5 and TRBJ2-3; no clear D gene. Trimming took 0 bases from V and 8 from J, leaving 12 bases between them. The CDR3 extends over 14 amino acids. Germline V lookup: CDR1 MNHEY, CDR2 SVGAGI. CDR3 bases: TGTGCCAGCAGTTACTCGGCCACCTGGTCTACGCAGTATTTT. Amino acid sequence: CASSYSATWSTQYF.

The chain links TRBV5-1 to TRBJ1-2; D is perhaps TRBD1 (5 bases). Germline assignment: CDR1 SGHRS and CDR2 YFSETQ. V dropped 4 bases and J dropped 8 bases, with 18 bases sitting between them. This CDR3 is 14 amino acids long. The CDR3, as DNA: TGCGCCAGCAGCCCGGGTGGGGACGTCCTCGGCTACACCTTC. Amino acid sequence: CASSPGGDVLGYTF. Full variable domain (outside the CDR3, taken from reference TRBV5-1 and TRBJ1-2): KAGVTQTPRYLIKTRGQQVTLSCSPISGHRSVSWYQQTPGQGLQFLFEYFSETQRNKGNFPGRFSGRQFSNSRSEMNVSTLELGDSALYLCASSPGGDVLGYTFGSGTRLTVV.

The chain couples TRBV25-1 to TRBJ1-2, with 7 positions matching TRBD1. Trimming removed 5 bases from V and 4 bases from J; junction bases left unmatched: 4. Germline values: CDR1 MGHDK, CDR2 SYGVNS. The CDR3 has 13 amino acids. DNA of the CDR3: TGTGCCAGCAGTCAACAGGGGTCCTATGGCTACACCTTC. Translating gives CASSQQGSYGYTF.

As to this clonotype: Relative to the germline gene, one junction end is altered; a read error may explain this. The CDR3 DNA follows: TGCGCCAGCAGCTCGACAGGGACAGGGGCGACTGAAGCTCTCTTT. It translates to CASSSTGTGATEALF. The chain is built from TRBV5-1 and TRBJ1-1; the match to TRBD1 covers 10 bases. The CDR3 is 15 residues long. Germline loops: CDR1 SGHRS, CDR2 YFSETQ.

This clonotype turned up a few times. This sequence joins TRBV6-2 or TRBV6-3 and TRBJ1-5; D not resolved. In germline, CDR1 is MNHEY, CDR2 SVGEGT. With 6 bases removed from V and 4 bases from J, the gap between germline ends came to 7 bases. The CDR3 runs 12 residues. CDR3 amino acids: CASSRSNQPQHF. The CDR3 DNA follows: TGTGCCAGCAGCCGATCGAATCAGCCCCAGCATTTT.

In this sample, this clonotype turned up a few times. DNA for the CDR3: TGTGCCAGCAGCTCCATCAACAGGGCTAACTATGGCTACACCTTC. Translating gives CASSSINRANYGYTF. V is TRBV11-2 and J is TRBJ1-2, with a possible D match to TRBD1 (6 bases). The CDR3 is 15 amino acids. Germline V gene sequence: CDR1 SGHAT, CDR2 FQNNGV. V shed 4 bases and J shed 0 bases, with 12 bases lying between them. Supplemented by reference TRBV11-2 and TRBJ1-2, the full variable domain reads EAGVAQSPRYKIIEKRQSVAFWCNPISGHATLYWYQQILGQGPKLLIQFQNNGVVDDSQLPKDRFSAERLKGVDSTLKIQPAKLEDSAVYLCASSSINRANYGYTFGSGTRLTVV.

The chain carries TRBV12-3 or TRBV12-4 and TRBJ1-2; 8 nucleotides align to TRBD1. V shed 6 bases and J 9 bases; nucleotides not matched to a gene: 9. This CDR3 has 13 amino acids. The CDR3 reads CASRLLDRGRYTF. The CDR3 region has the DNA TGTGCCAGCAGGCTACTTGACAGGGGTCGCTACACCTTC.

This chain joins TRBV7-3 and TRBJ2-1, with D tentatively TRBD2 (6 bases). V was cut by 1 base and J by 5 bases, with 12 bases left in between. Per the germline V gene, CDR1 is SGHTA and CDR2 is FQGTGA. This CDR3 is built from 15 residues. As DNA, the CDR3 is TGTGCCAGCAGCTTAATCGGTTGGGAGGACAATGAGCAGTTCTTC. Protein: CASSLIGWEDNEQFF.

The V call is TRBV19, the J call TRBJ2-7, with 7 bases that match TRBD2. The germline CDR1 and CDR2 sequences are LNHDA and SQIVND (reference sequence). V gave up 4 bases and J gave up 3 bases; unmatched junction bases: 9. The CDR3 has 15 residues. The CDR3 here is CASSTVPGRVYEQYF. The CDR3 bases are TGTGCCAGTAGTACCGTACCGGGGAGGGTCTACGAGCAGTACTTC.

In its sample, this clonotype was seen once. The CDR3 sequence is CASSYPHGQGVQPQHF. The CDR3 DNA is TGTGCCAGCAGTTACCCGCATGGGCAGGGGGTTCAGCCCCAGCATTTT. The rearrangement uses TRBV6-2 or TRBV6-3 and TRBJ1-5, with 7 nucleotides matching TRBD1. V was clipped by 2 bases and J by 6 bases; unmatched bases: 10. Germline values: CDR1 MNHEY, CDR2 SVGEGT. The CDR3 has 16 residues.

In this sample, this clonotype turned up a few times. This rearrangement joins TRBV29-1 to TRBJ1-1, with 7 nucleotides matching TRBD1. The CDR3 consists of 15 residues. With V trimmed by 7 bases and J by 0 bases, 11 bases remained unmatched. In germline, CDR1 is SQVTM, CDR2 ANQGSEA. The CDR3: CSGKGGWGMNTEAFF. DNA for the CDR3: TGCAGCGGTAAAGGGGGCTGGGGGATGAACACTGAAGCTTTCTTT.